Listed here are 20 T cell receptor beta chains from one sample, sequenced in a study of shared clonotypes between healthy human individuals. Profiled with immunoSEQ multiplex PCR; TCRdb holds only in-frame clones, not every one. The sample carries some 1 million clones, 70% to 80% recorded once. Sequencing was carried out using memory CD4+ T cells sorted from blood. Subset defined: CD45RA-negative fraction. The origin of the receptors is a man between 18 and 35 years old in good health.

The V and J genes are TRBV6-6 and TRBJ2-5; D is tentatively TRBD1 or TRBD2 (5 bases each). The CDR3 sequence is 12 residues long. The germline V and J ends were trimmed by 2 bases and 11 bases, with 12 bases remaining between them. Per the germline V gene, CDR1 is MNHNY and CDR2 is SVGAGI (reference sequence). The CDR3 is CASSYPGWEQYF. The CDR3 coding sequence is TGTGCCAGCAGTTACCCAGGGTGGGAGCAGTACTTC.

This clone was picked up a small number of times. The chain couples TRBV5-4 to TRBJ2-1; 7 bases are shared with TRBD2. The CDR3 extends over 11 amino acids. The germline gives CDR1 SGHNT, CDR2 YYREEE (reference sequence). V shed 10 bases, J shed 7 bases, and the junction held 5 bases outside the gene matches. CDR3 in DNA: TGTGCCGCGGGAGTTTATAATGAGCAGTTCTTC. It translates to CAAGVYNEQFF. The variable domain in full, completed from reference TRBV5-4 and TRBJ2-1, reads ETGVTQSPTHLIKTRGQQVTLRCSSQSGHNTVSWYQQALGQGPQFIFQYYREEENGRGNFPPRFSGLQFPNYSSELNVNALELDDSALYLCAAGVYNEQFFGPGTRLTVL.

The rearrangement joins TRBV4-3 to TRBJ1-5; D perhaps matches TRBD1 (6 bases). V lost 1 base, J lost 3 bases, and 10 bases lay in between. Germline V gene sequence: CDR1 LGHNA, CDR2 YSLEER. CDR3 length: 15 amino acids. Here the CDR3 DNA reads TGCGCCAGCAGCCAAGGGCAGGGGACCAATCAGCCCCAGCATTTT. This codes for CASSQGQGTNQPQHF.

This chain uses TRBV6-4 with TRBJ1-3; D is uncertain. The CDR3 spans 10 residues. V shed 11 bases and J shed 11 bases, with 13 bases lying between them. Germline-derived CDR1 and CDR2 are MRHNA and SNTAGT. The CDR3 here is CAAPEEPIYF. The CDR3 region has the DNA TGTGCCGCACCAGAGGAGCCCATATATTTT.

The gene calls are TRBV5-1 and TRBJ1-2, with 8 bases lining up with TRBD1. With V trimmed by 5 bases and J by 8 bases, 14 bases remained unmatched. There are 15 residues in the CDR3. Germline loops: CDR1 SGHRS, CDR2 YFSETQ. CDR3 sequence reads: CASREGTQGARGYTF. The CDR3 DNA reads TGCGCCAGCAGGGAGGGGACTCAGGGGGCGAGAGGCTACACCTTC.

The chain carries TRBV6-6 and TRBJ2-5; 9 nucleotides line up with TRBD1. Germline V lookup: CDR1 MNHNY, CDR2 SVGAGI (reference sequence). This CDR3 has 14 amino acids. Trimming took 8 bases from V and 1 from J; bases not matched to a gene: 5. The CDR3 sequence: CASRDRAIQETQYF. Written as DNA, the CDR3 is TGTGCCAGCCGGGACAGGGCTATCCAAGAGACCCAGTACTTC.

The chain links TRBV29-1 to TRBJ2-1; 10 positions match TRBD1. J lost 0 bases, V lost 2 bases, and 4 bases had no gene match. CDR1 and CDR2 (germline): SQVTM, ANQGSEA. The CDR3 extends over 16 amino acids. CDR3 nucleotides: TGCAGCGTTGAATTGGGGGACAGGGGCTCCTACAATGAGCAGTTCTTC. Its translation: CSVELGDRGSYNEQFF.

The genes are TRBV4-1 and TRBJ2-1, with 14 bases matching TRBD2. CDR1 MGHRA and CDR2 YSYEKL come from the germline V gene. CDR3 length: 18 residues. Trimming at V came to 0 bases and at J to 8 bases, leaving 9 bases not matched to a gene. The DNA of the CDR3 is TGCGCCAGCAGCCAAGAATGGGACGGGACTAGCGGGAGCGATGAGCAGTTCTTC. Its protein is CASSQEWDGTSGSDEQFF.

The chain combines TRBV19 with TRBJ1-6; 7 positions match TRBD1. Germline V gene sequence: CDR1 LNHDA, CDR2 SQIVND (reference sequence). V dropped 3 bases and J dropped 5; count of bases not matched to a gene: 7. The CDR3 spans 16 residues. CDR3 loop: CASSMSVGTDNSPLHF. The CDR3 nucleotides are TGTGCCAGTAGTATGTCTGTCGGGACAGATAATTCACCCCTCCACTTT.

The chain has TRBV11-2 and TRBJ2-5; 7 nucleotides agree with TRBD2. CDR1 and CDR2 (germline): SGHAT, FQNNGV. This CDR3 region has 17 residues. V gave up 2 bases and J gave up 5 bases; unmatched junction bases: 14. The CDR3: CASSLRWGGSVGETQYF. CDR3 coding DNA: TGTGCCAGCAGCTTAAGGTGGGGCGGGAGCGTGGGGGAGACCCAGTACTTC.

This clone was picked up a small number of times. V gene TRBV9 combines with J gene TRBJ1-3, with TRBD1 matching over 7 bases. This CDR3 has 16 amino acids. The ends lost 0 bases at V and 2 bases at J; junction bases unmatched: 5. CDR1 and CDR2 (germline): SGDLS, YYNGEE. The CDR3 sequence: CASSVGGDSPGNTIYF. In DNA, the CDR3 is TGTGCCAGCAGCGTAGGGGGGGACAGTCCTGGAAACACCATATATTTT.

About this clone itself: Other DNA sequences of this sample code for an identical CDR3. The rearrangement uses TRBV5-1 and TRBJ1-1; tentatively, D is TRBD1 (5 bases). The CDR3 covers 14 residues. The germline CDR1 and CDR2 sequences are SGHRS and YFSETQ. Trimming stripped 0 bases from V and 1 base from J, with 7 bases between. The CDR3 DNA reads TGCGCCAGCAGCTTGGGACAGCGGAACACTGAAGCTTTCTTT. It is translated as CASSLGQRNTEAFF. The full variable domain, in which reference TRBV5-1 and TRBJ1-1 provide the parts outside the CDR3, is KAGVTQTPRYLIKTRGQQVTLSCSPISGHRSVSWYQQTPGQGLQFLFEYFSETQRNKGNFPGRFSGRQFSNSRSEMNVSTLELGDSALYLCASSLGQRNTEAFFGQGTRLTVV.

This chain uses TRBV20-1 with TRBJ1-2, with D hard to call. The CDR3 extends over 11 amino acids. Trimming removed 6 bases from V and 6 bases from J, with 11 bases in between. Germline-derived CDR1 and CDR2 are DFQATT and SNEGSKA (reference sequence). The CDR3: CSAPRGDGYTF. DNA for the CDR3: TGCAGTGCCCCCCGCGGGGATGGCTACACCTTC.

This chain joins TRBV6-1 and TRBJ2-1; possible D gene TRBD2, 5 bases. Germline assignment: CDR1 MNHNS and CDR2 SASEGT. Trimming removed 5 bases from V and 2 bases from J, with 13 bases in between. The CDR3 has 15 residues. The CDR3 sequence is CASSPGLATYNEQFF. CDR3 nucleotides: TGTGCCAGCAGTCCTGGCCTAGCCACCTACAATGAGCAGTTCTTC.

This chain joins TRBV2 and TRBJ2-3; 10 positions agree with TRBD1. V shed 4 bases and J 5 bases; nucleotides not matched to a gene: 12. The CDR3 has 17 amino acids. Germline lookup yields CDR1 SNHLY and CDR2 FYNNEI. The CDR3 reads CASSGIPGTGDKDTQYF. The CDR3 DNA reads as TGTGCCAGCAGTGGGATACCCGGGACAGGGGATAAAGATACGCAGTATTTT.

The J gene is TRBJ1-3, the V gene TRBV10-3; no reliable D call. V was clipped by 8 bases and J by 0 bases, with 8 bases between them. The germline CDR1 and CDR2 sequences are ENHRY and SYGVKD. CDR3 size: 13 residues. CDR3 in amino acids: CAIAPNSGNTIYF. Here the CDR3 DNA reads TGTGCCATCGCGCCGAACTCTGGAAACACCATATATTTT.

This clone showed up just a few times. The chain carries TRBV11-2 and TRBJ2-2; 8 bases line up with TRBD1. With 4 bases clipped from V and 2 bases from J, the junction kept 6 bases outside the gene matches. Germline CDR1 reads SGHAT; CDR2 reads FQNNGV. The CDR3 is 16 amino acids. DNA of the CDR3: TGTGCCAGCAGCTCAACGGACAGGGCTAACACCGGGGAGCTGTTTTTT. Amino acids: CASSSTDRANTGELFF. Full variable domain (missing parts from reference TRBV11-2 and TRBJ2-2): EAGVAQSPRYKIIEKRQSVAFWCNPISGHATLYWYQQILGQGPKLLIQFQNNGVVDDSQLPKDRFSAERLKGVDSTLKIQPAKLEDSAVYLCASSSTDRANTGELFFGEGSRLTVL.

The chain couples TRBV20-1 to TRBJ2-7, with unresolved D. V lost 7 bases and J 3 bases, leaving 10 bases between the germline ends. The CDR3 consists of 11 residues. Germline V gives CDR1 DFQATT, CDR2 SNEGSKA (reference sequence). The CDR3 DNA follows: TGCAGTGTTCTGGGGAACTACGAGCAGTACTTC. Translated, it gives CSVLGNYEQYF.

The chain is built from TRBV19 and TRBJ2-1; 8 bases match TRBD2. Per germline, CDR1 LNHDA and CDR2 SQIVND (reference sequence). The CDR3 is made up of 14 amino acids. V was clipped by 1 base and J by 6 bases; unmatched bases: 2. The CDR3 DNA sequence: TGTGCCAGTAGTATAGCGGGAGGGCCCAATGAGCAGTTCTTC. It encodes CASSIAGGPNEQFF.

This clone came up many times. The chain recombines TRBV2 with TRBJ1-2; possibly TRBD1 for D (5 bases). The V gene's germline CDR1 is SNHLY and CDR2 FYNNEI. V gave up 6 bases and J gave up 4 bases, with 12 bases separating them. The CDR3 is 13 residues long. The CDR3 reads CASSEDTLYGYTF. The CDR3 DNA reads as TGTGCCAGCAGCGAGGACACACTCTATGGCTACACCTTC.